Below, 10 T cell receptor beta chains from the same sample are listed, as sequenced in a study of prognosis after radiotherapy for stage I lung cancer. Multiplex PCR in two rounds served to amplify TCR beta CDR3 from genomic DNA. Primers specific to each TRBV and TRBJ gene were used in first-round PCR. Each CDR3 protein gets one entry after TCRdb re-called the multiplex PCR reads with MiXCR. In the table there are some 35,000 distinct CDR3 sequences, 25% to 40% of which are singletons. Material: PBMCs, obtained before or after stereotactic body radiation therapy (not recorded which). These receptor sequences come from a donor over 45 with non-small cell lung cancer.

Many counts were recorded for this clonotype. The chain employs TRBV15 and TRBJ1-2; TRBD1 aligns across 7 bases. V shed 1 base, J shed 5 bases, and the junction held 10 bases outside the gene matches. The CDR3 covers 16 residues. Per the germline V gene, CDR1 is LNHNV and CDR2 is YYDKDF (reference sequence). The CDR3 sequence: CATSRAKQGTTYGYTF. The CDR3 DNA reads as TGTGCCACCAGCAGAGCCAAACAGGGGACTACGTATGGCTACACCTTC.

Regarding this clonotype: A single base separates this from a much larger clone, so it may be a read error. The chain combines TRBV6-5 with TRBJ2-5, with 8 bases matching TRBD2. The CDR3 loop spans 15 amino acids. Germline V gene data show CDR1 as MNHEY and CDR2 as SVGAGI. V was pared by 6 bases and J by 5 bases, with 11 bases of the junction left unmatched. CDR3 coding DNA: TGTGCCAGCAGGTACCCTCGGGGGGGGGCCGAGACCCAGTACTTC. The encoded protein is CASRYPRGGAETQYF.

This clonotype was counted ten times or more. The chain has TRBV12-3 or TRBV12-4 and TRBJ2-1, with 7 bases fitting TRBD2. The CDR3 runs to 15 residues. V gave up 3 bases and J gave up 1 base; unmatched junction bases: 3. In DNA form, the CDR3 reads TGTGCCAGCAGTTTCGGGGGGAAGTCCTACAATGAGCAGTTCTTC. It yields the protein CASSFGGKSYNEQFF.

This clonotype occurred many times. The germline gene is not matched at one end of the junction; a read error may be the cause. V is TRBV6-5 and J is TRBJ2-7, with D hard to call. CDR3 length: 11 residues. CDR1 and CDR2 (germline): MNHEY, SVGAGI. CDR3 sequence: CASSYSHEQYF. In DNA, the CDR3 is TGTGCCAGCAGTTACTCCCACGAGCAGTACTTC.

Turning to this clonotype: It is likely a read error: a sequence one base away is far more abundant. V gene TRBV6-4 combines with J gene TRBJ1-5; 7 bases match TRBD1. CDR1 MRHNA and CDR2 SNTAGT come from the germline V gene. The CDR3 runs 15 residues. V trimming: 7 bases; J trimming: 5 bases; junction bases outside the gene matches: 11. The CDR3 sequence is CASILRGGGDQPQHF. The CDR3 DNA reads as TGTGCCAGCATCCTCAGGGGAGGGGGCGATCAGCCCCAGCATTTT.

This clonotype has at least ten counts. The rearrangement links TRBV7-9 to TRBJ2-5; 14 nucleotides agree with TRBD2. Trimming cost V 6 bases and J 5 bases; bases outside gene matches: 8. CDR1 is SEHNR, CDR2 FQNEAQ, per germline (reference sequence). This CDR3 has 16 residues. CDR3 region: CASSPKGLAGEETQYF. In DNA form, the CDR3 reads TGTGCCAGCAGTCCTAAGGGACTAGCGGGGGAGGAGACCCAGTACTTC.

The chain couples TRBV11-3 to TRBJ1-1, with D perhaps TRBD1 (5 bases). This CDR3 is 16 amino acids long. Germline V CDR1 and CDR2: SGHNT, YENEEA. V lost 7 bases, J lost 3 bases, and 21 bases lay in between. The CDR3 DNA is TGTGCCAGCACCATACCGCCGGGGCACGAAGACACTGAAGCTTTCTTT. Amino acids: CASTIPPGHEDTEAFF.

The chain links TRBV19 to TRBJ2-1; D call uncertain. The CDR3 totals 15 residues. Germline-derived CDR1 and CDR2 are LNHDA and SQIVND (reference sequence). CDR3 DNA: TGTGCAAGTTCCGAGAAGTACAGCTCCTACAATGAGCAGTTCTTC. This encodes CASSEKYSSYNEQFF.

The chain is built from TRBV5-4 and TRBJ2-1; TRBD2 agrees at 12 bases. CDR3 length equals 15 residues. Germline assignment: CDR1 SGHNT and CDR2 YYREEE (reference sequence). V was clipped by 3 bases and J by 5 bases; unmatched bases: 3. In DNA, the CDR3 is TGTGCCAGCAGCTATACTAGCGGGGGGCACAATGAGCAGTTCTTC. This gives the protein CASSYTSGGHNEQFF.

This clonotype has at least ten counts. The rearrangement joins TRBV5-6 to TRBJ1-5; possible D gene TRBD1, 6 bases. Germline-derived CDR1 and CDR2 are SGHDT and YYEEEE. CDR3 length equals 14 residues. V was cut by 4 bases and J by 5 bases, with 13 bases left in between. DNA for the CDR3: TGTGCCAGCAGCGTGGGGGGGCAGTATCAGCCCCAGCATTTT. Amino acids: CASSVGGQYQPQHF.